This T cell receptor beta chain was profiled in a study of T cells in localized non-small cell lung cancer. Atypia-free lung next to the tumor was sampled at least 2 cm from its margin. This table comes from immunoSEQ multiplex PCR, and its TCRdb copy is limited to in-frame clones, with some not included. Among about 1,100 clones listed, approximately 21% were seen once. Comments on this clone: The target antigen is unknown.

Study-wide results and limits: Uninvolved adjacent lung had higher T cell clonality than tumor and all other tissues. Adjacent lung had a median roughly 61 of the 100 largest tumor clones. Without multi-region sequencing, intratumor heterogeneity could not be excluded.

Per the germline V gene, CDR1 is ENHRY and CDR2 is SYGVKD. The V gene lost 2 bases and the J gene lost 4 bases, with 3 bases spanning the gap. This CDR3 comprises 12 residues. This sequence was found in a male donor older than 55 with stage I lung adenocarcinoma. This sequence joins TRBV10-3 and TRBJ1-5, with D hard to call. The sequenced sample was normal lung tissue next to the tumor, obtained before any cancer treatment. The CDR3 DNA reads TGTGCCATCAGTGAGGGGAATCAGCCCCAGCATTTT. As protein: CAISEGNQPQHF.